The T cell receptor (beta chain) described here comes from a study of blood T cell repertoires in COVID-19. Study information: PBMCs, B-cell-depleted T cells, or T cells were the source of the cDNA or gDNA that made up the material.

Study members were between about 18 and 95 years old and lived in some 22 US regions. Participants had their cohort set by participant-reported clinical history. The CDR3 spans 16 residues. Per the germline V gene, CDR1 is SGHNT and CDR2 is YENEEA. J lost 1 base, V lost 5 bases, and 8 bases had no gene match. In the original workflow: Researchers report that nucleated cell counts were estimated from reference gene primer amplification. The protocol was immunoSEQ multiplex PCR, while the TCRdb copy is restricted to in-frame clones and leaves out a portion. Clone size and the V and J calls come from that table; the DNA yielded D and trimming. The table has 140,000 to 150,000 clones, 88% seen once.

The sequenced sample was PBMCs or T cells enriched from blood (not recorded which). This receptor was taken from a woman in her 30s with acute COVID-19. V usage is TRBV11-3 and J usage is TRBJ2-1, with 7 bases aligning to TRBD2. The CDR3 sequence is CASSPENGRSYNEQFF. The CDR3 bases are TGTGCCAGCAGCCCAGAGAACGGGAGGTCCTACAATGAGCAGTTCTTC. Together with reference TRBV11-3 and TRBJ2-1, the CDR3 gives the full variable domain: EAGVVQSPRYKIIEKKQPVAFWCNPISGHNTLYWYLQNLGQGPELLIRYENEEAVDDSQLPKDRFSAERLKGVDSTLKIQPAELGDSAVYLCASSPENGRSYNEQFFGPGTRLTVL.